Listed here are 19 T cell receptor beta chains from one sample, sequenced in a study of CD8+CD57+ T cells in acquired aplastic anemia (dated 2018 in TCRdb). Instrument on record: Illumina HiSeq 2000. Profiling of TCR beta VDJ combinations and CDR3 sequences used genomic DNA as the template. Through fastp at Q25 and MiXCR, TCRdb rebuilt clones from the public reads, retaining in-frame beta chains. Each entry merges the rows of one CDR3 protein and shows their most common DNA and genes. The sample data list roughly 200,000 distinct CDR3 sequences, and over 60% of these were observed just once. The leading ten clones occupy 25% to 30% of the sample. Sequenced sample: sorted CD4+, CD8+, or CD8+CD57+ T cells (not recorded which) from PBMCs. These receptors all stem from a human donor in good health.

This clonotype occurred many times. This rearrangement joins TRBV19 to TRBJ2-1, with a weak D call TRBD1 (5 bases). Between the trimmed V and J ends, which lost 0 bases and 16 bases, there was a span of 16 bases. This CDR3 is 13 amino acids long. The germline gives CDR1 LNHDA, CDR2 SQIVND (reference sequence). CDR3 sequence: CASSIDFSGPGFF. The CDR3 nucleotides read TGTGCCAGTAGTATAGATTTCTCAGGGCCTGGATTCTTC.

This clonotype turned up a few times. One junction end does not reproduce the germline sequence, and a read error may be involved. The chain recombines TRBV10-3 with TRBJ1-1; TRBD1 agrees at 8 bases. This CDR3 has 14 amino acids. Germline CDR1 is ENHRY and CDR2 is SYGVKD. Here the CDR3 DNA reads TGTGCCAGCAGTGAAGACAGGGGTGACACTGAAGCTTTCTTT. Amino acids: CASSEDRGDTEAFF.

The genes are TRBV7-6 and TRBJ1-1; D unclear. The germline V gene encodes CDR1 SGHVS and CDR2 FNYEAQ. The CDR3 has 13 residues. V shed 6 bases and J shed 1 base, with 9 bases lying between them. The CDR3 region is CASSVGKNTEAFF. Written as DNA, the CDR3 is TGTGCCAGCAGTGTAGGCAAGAACACTGAAGCTTTCTTT.

J is TRBJ2-2 and V is TRBV10-3; TRBD2 aligns across 8 bases. This CDR3 has 17 amino acids. V was pared by 0 bases and J by 7 bases, with 10 bases of the junction left unmatched. The germline V gene encodes CDR1 ENHRY and CDR2 SYGVKD. The CDR3 spells CAISESPGLVIVGELFF. For the CDR3, the DNA is TGTGCCATCAGTGAGTCTCCGGGACTAGTAATCGTCGGGGAGCTGTTTTTT.

The chain is built from TRBV11-2 and TRBJ1-6; D is uncertain. From germline, CDR1 is SGHAT and CDR2 FQNNGV. The CDR3 has 15 amino acids. V was clipped by 5 bases and J by 9 bases, with 17 bases between them. The CDR3 DNA sequence: TGTGCCAGCAGCCTGGCGATGGGGAATGTTTCACCCCTCCACTTT. The encoded protein is CASSLAMGNVSPLHF. The entire variable domain, with the rest obtained from reference TRBV11-2 and TRBJ1-6, is as follows: EAGVAQSPRYKIIEKRQSVAFWCNPISGHATLYWYQQILGQGPKLLIQFQNNGVVDDSQLPKDRFSAERLKGVDSTLKIQPAKLEDSAVYLCASSLAMGNVSPLHFGNGTRLTVT.

This clonotype was found many times. The J gene is TRBJ2-7, the V gene TRBV20-1; the D gene is possibly TRBD2 (6 bases). CDR3 length: 15 residues. Germline lookup yields CDR1 DFQATT and CDR2 SNEGSKA (reference sequence). Trimming stripped 6 bases from V and 2 bases from J, with 20 bases between. In DNA form, the CDR3 reads TGCAGTGCATTCGATTCGGGAGTTGGGACCTACGAGCAGTACTTC. Amino acid sequence: CSAFDSGVGTYEQYF.

This clonotype was observed a single time. The chain joins TRBV7-3 to TRBJ2-7; either TRBD1 or TRBD2 may fit D (5 bases each). Germline CDR1 SGHTA, CDR2 FQGTGA. The CDR3 is made up of 14 amino acids. Trimming stripped 5 bases from V and 3 bases from J, with 14 bases between. The CDR3 DNA is TGTGCCAGCAGCCTGGGACGCCTCGACTACGAGCAGTACTTC. Translating gives CASSLGRLDYEQYF.

The chain couples TRBV20-1 to TRBJ1-2; possible D gene TRBD1, 5 bases. CDR1 DFQATT and CDR2 SNEGSKA come from the germline V gene (reference sequence). Trimming shortened V by 3 bases and J by 11 bases, and 22 bases separated the two germline ends. This CDR3 is 14 amino acids long. The CDR3 sequence: CSASPPTGLGPYTF. The CDR3 DNA follows: TGCAGTGCTAGCCCCCCAACGGGGCTCGGGCCTTACACCTTC.

This clonotype was recorded once. The chain uses TRBV29-1 and TRBJ2-7; D call uncertain. The ends were cut back, 7 bases at V and 6 bases at J, with 16 bases in the middle. The V gene's germline CDR1 is SQVTM and CDR2 ANQGSEA. CDR3 size: 12 residues. The CDR3 here is CSAGRVGSEQYF. In nucleotides, the CDR3 is TGCAGCGCCGGACGGGTGGGAAGCGAGCAGTACTTC.

This chain uses TRBV7-2 with TRBJ2-3; 13 bases fit TRBD2. The CDR3 loop spans 15 amino acids. Germline trimming cut 4 bases from V and 4 bases from J; bases unmatched to any gene: 2. Germline V gene sequence: CDR1 SGHTA, CDR2 FQGNSA. The CDR3 protein is CASSWTSGSSDTQYF. The DNA for the CDR3 is TGTGCCAGCAGCTGGACTAGCGGGAGTTCAGATACGCAGTATTTT.

Turning to this clonotype: Because the CDR3 is missing its conserved closing phenylalanine or tryptophan, this is likely a read error. The gene calls are TRBV2 and TRBJ1-6, with D tentatively TRBD1 (5 bases). Germline V CDR1 and CDR2: SNHLY, FYNNEI. The CDR3 totals 15 residues. Between the trimmed V and J ends, which lost 3 bases and 5 bases, there was a span of 11 bases. CDR3 bases: TGTGCCAGCAGTGACAGGGTGGATAATAATTCACCCCTCCACTAT. Translation gives CASSDRVDNNSPLHY.

V gene TRBV6-6 combines with J gene TRBJ1-5; D is perhaps TRBD1 (5 bases). The germline V gene has CDR1 MNHNY and CDR2 SVGAGI (reference sequence). CDR3 length: 13 amino acids. The V and J ends lost 2 bases and 6 bases respectively, with 8 bases between them. The CDR3 loop reads CASSYGRGQPQHF. For the CDR3, the DNA is TGTGCCAGCAGTTACGGAAGGGGTCAGCCCCAGCATTTT.

The V and J genes are TRBV12-3 or TRBV12-4 and TRBJ2-1; perhaps TRBD2 as D (5 bases). CDR3 size: 12 residues. V lost 6 bases, J lost 6 bases, and 9 bases lay in between. The CDR3 sequence: CASRSGPNEQFF. The CDR3 bases are TGTGCCAGCAGAAGCGGACCCAATGAGCAGTTCTTC.

The rearrangement uses TRBV24-1 and TRBJ2-5, with 7 bases identical to TRBD2. The germline V gene has CDR1 KGHDR and CDR2 SFDVKD. This CDR3 contains 20 residues. The V gene end was trimmed by 4 bases and the J gene end by 4 bases; junction bases not matched to a gene: 23. CDR3 DNA: TGTGCCACCAGTGAACGAACAGACACCCCTGGCGGGAGCATGAGAGAGACCCAGTACTTC. As protein: CATSERTDTPGGSMRETQYF.

The chain links TRBV12-3 or TRBV12-4 to TRBJ2-7; possibly TRBD1 or TRBD2 for D (6 bases each). The CDR3 consists of 13 residues. V lost 3 bases and J 3 bases, leaving 9 bases between the germline ends. CDR3 protein: CASSLGGYYEQYF. Written as DNA, the CDR3 is TGTGCCAGCAGTTTGGGGGGCTACTACGAGCAGTACTTC.

The J gene is TRBJ1-2, the V gene TRBV20-1, with D possibly being TRBD1 (5 bases). The length of the CDR3 is 14 residues. Trimming removed 3 bases from V and 1 base from J, with 12 bases in between. The germline CDR1 and CDR2 sequences are DFQATT and SNEGSKA (reference sequence). CDR3 loop: CSASKGSDNYGYTF. The CDR3, as DNA: TGCAGTGCTAGTAAGGGGTCGGATAACTATGGCTACACCTTC.

About this clonotype: This may come from a read error, since a much larger clone is one base off. This chain links TRBV6-2 or TRBV6-3 with TRBJ1-5; D remains ambiguous. V was trimmed by 7 bases and J by 0 bases, leaving 19 bases between them. Germline V lookup: CDR1 MNHEY, CDR2 SVGEGT. This CDR3 comprises 17 residues. CDR3: CASNYGGWQASNQPQHF. CDR3 nucleotide sequence: TGTGCCAGCAATTATGGTGGTTGGCAGGCTAGCAATCAGCCCCAGCATTTT.

This rearrangement joins TRBV7-9 to TRBJ2-1; the D is unclear. This CDR3 has 13 amino acids. V lost 1 base and J lost 7, with 8 bases in between. The germline V gene encodes CDR1 SEHNR and CDR2 FQNEAQ (reference sequence). The chain's CDR3 is CASSLEGPNEQFF. Here the CDR3 DNA reads TGTGCCAGCAGCTTAGAAGGTCCAAATGAGCAGTTCTTC. Based on the CDR3 plus reference TRBV7-9 and TRBJ2-1, the full variable domain is DTGVSQNPRHKITKRGQNVTFRCDPISEHNRLYWYRQTLGQGPEFLTYFQNEAQLEKSRLLSDRFSAERPKGSFSTLEIQRTEQGDSAMYLCASSLEGPNEQFFGPGTRLTVL.

V usage is TRBV20-1 and J usage is TRBJ1-6; no definite D call. CDR3 length equals 16 residues. The V end was cut by 6 bases, the J end by 7 bases, with 22 bases between. Looked up from germline, CDR1 is DFQATT and CDR2 is SNEGSKA (reference sequence). This chain's CDR3 is CSASSVGGTWNSPLHF. CDR3 nucleotides: TGCAGTGCCAGCAGTGTAGGTGGAACGTGGAATTCACCCCTCCACTTT.